The present TCR beta chain was sequenced within a study of blood T cell repertoires in COVID-19. On the study more broadly: COVID-19 samples, acute and convalescent, were from the United States, Italy and Spain.

In the case of this clone: A junction end diverges from the germline sequence, so it may reflect a read error.

Ages ranged from roughly 18 to 100 years, with residence in 24 US areas. Cohort allocation depended upon clinical history that participants reported. The CDR3 sequence is 13 residues long. The germline V gene has CDR1 PRHDT and CDR2 FYEKMQ (reference sequence). Assay used: immunoSEQ multiplex PCR; TCRdb lists only in-frame clones, some missing. The repertoire holds almost 400,000 clones, with over 85% as singletons. The chain links TRBV13 to TRBJ2-7; D is possibly TRBD1 or TRBD2 (6 bases each). The clonotype was recovered from a woman in her twenties or thirties who had recovered from COVID-19. Sequenced sample: PBMCs or T cells enriched from blood (not recorded which). CDR3 bases: TGTGCCAGCAGCCTAGGGGGGAGTCCCGAGCAGTACTTC. Protein sequence: CASSLGGSPEQYF.